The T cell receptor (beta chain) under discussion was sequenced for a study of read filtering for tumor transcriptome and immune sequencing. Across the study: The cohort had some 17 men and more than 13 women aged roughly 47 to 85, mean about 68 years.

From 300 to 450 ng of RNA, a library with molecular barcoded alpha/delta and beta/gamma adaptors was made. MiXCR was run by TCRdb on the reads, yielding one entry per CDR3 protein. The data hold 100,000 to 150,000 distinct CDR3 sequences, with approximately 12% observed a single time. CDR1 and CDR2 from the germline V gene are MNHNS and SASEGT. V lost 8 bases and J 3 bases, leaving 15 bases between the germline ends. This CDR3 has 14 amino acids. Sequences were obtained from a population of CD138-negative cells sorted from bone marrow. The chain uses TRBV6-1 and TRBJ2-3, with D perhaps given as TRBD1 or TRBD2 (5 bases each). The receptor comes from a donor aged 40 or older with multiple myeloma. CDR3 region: CASLRGVGTDTQYF. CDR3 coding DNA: TGTGCCAGCCTACGGGGCGTTGGTACAGATACGCAGTATTTT.